The rows below give T cell receptor beta chains drawn from one sample of a study of blood T cell repertoires in COVID-19. Profiling relied on immunoSEQ multiplex PCR, and the TCRdb table lists in-frame clones only, not all of them. The sample lists a few hundred thousand clones, 89% occurring once. Sequencing used peripheral blood. The receptors were gathered from a middle-aged man with acute or convalescent COVID-19. Both conserved end residues are part of each CDR3. A D gene is named only where the DNA matches it firmly. Some rows have no size entry. The others give once, few or many, or a class for an expanded clone.

clone_size	j_call	d_call	v_call	cdr3_aa	cdr3_nt
-	TRBJ1-4	-	TRBV2	CASREARVVAANEKLFF	TGTGCCAGCAGGGAGGCAAGGGTGGTGGCGGCTAATGAAAAACTGTTTTTT
-	TRBJ2-7	-	TRBV4-1	CASSQDFPGSTYEQYF	TGCGCCAGCAGCCAAGATTTTCCCGGGAGCACCTACGAGCAGTACTTC
-	TRBJ2-1	-	TRBV5-6	CASSSGAGFRFF	TGTGCCAGCAGCTCTGGGGCCGGGTTTAGGTTCTTC
-	TRBJ2-7	TRBD2	TRBV9	CASGREGDHEQYF	TGTGCCAGCGGGCGGGAGGGCGACCACGAGCAGTACTTC
-	TRBJ1-4	-	TRBV28	CASSRTATNEKLFF	TGTGCCAGCAGTAGGACAGCAACTAATGAAAAACTGTTTTTT
-	TRBJ2-1	-	TRBV9	CASSVAEGGGFSYNEQFF	TGTGCCAGCAGCGTAGCTGAGGGCGGGGGCTTCTCCTACAATGAGCAGTTCTTC
-	TRBJ2-7	-	TRBV27	CASSTRSSSYEQYF	TGTGCCAGCAGTACTAGATCGAGCTCCTACGAGCAGTACTTC
-	TRBJ2-7	TRBD1	TRBV5-1	CASSPFSDRGSEQYF	TGCGCCAGCAGCCCGTTCTCCGACAGGGGATCCGAGCAGTACTTC
-	TRBJ1-1	-	TRBV28	CASQGRAKGNTEAFF	TGTGCCAGCCAGGGGAGGGCAAAAGGGAACACTGAAGCTTTCTTT
few	TRBJ2-1	-	TRBV9	CASSVGQRDNEQFF	TGTGCCAGCAGCGTTGGACAGCGAGACAATGAGCAGTTCTTC
-	TRBJ2-2	TRBD2	TRBV5-6	CASSLSSGGNTGELFF	TGTGCCAGCAGCTTGAGTAGCGGGGGGAACACCGGGGAGCTGTTTTTT
-	TRBJ2-2	-	TRBV6-6	CASSQYTGELFF	TGTGCCAGCAGCCAGTATACCGGGGAGCTGTTTTTT
-	TRBJ1-6	TRBD1	TRBV7-9	CASSPPGGRLAGNSPLHF	TGTGCCAGCAGCCCCCCAGGGGGCCGATTAGCTGGTAATTCACCCCTCCACTTT
few	TRBJ1-1	-	TRBV29-1	CSVASGATEAFF	TGCAGCGTTGCGAGTGGGGCTACTGAAGCTTTCTTT
-	TRBJ1-1	-	TRBV28	CASSLSRNTEAFF	TGTGCCAGCTCCCTCTCGCGGAACACTGAAGCTTTCTTT
-	TRBJ2-1	TRBD2	TRBV5-8	CASSSGTSEYNEQFF	TGTGCCAGCAGTTCCGGGACTAGCGAGTACAATGAGCAGTTCTTC
few	TRBJ1-1	-	TRBV7-3	CASSPGVGTEAFF	TGTGCCAGCAGCCCAGGGGTGGGCACTGAAGCTTTCTTT
-	TRBJ2-2	-	TRBV4-1	CASSQLIIRGGTGELFF	TGCGCCAGCAGCCAATTAATCATCAGGGGCGGGACCGGGGAGCTGTTTTTT
-	TRBJ1-1	-	TRBV7-3	CASSEYMNTEAFF	TGTGCCAGCAGCGAATACATGAACACTGAAGCTTTCTTT
once	TRBJ2-3	TRBD2	TRBV4-2	CASSPGTSGGPSTDTQYF	TGTGCCAGCAGCCCCGGGACTAGCGGGGGGCCGAGCACAGATACGCAGTATTTT
-	TRBJ2-5	-	TRBV4-2	CASSQTGGPQETQYF	TGTGCCAGCAGCCAGACCGGGGGACCCCAAGAGACCCAGTACTTC
-	TRBJ1-5	-	TRBV28	CASSLGRGGGNQPQHF	TGTGCCAGCAGTTTAGGTAGGGGGGGCGGCAATCAGCCCCAGCATTTT